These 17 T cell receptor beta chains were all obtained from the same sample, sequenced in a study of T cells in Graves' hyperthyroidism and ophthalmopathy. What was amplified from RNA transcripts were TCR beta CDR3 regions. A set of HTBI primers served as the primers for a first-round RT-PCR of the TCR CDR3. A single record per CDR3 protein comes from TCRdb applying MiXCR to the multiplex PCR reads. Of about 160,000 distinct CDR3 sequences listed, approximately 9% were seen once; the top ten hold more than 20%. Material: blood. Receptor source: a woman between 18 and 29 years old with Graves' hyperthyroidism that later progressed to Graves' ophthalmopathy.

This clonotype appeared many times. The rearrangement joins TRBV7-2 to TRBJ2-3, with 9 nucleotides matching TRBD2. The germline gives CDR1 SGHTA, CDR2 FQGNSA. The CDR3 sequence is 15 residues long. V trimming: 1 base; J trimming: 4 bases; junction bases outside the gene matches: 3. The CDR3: CASSLGTSGSDTQYF. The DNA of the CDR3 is TGTGCCAGCAGCTTAGGTACTAGCGGGTCAGATACGCAGTATTTT.

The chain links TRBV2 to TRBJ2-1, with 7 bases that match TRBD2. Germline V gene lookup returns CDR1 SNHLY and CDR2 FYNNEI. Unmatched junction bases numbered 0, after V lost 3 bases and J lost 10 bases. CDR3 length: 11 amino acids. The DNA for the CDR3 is TGTGCCAGCAGTGAGGGGGGGGAGCAGTTCTTC. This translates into CASSEGGEQFF.

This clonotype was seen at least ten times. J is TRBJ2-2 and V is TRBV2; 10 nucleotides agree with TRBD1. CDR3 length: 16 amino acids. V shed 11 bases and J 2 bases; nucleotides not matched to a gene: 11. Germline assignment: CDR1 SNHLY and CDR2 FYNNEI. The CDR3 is CASIRDRGFNTGELFF. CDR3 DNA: TGTGCCTCAATCCGGGACAGGGGATTTAACACCGGGGAGCTGTTTTTT.

Here the CDR3 reads CASSEGNRQYF. The CDR3 DNA sequence: TGTGCCAGCAGTGAGGGGAACAGGCAGTACTTC. The rearrangement joins TRBV25-1 to TRBJ2-7; D unresolved. V dropped 3 bases and J dropped 9 bases, with 9 bases sitting between them. Germline CDR1 and CDR2: MGHDK and SYGVNS. CDR3 length equals 11 residues.

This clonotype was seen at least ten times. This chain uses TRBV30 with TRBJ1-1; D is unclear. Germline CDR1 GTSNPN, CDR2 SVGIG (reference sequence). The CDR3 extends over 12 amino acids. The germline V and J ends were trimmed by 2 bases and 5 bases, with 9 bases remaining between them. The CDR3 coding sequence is TGTGCCTGGAGTCCGGGTCGGACTGAAGCTTTCTTT. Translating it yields CAWSPGRTEAFF. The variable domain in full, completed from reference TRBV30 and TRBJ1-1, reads SQTIHQWPATLVQPVGSPLSLECTVEGTSNPNLYWYRQAAGRGLQLLFYSVGIGQISSEVPQNLSASRPQDRQFILSSKKLLLSDSGFYLCAWSPGRTEAFFGQGTRLTVV.

The CDR3 loop reads CASSGGGLAGVNTGELFF. Here the CDR3 DNA reads TGTGCCAGCAGCGGAGGGGGTCTAGCGGGAGTGAACACCGGGGAGCTGTTTTTT. V and J are TRBV9 and TRBJ2-2; 10 bases agree with TRBD2. This CDR3 has 18 amino acids. With V trimmed by 3 bases and J by 1 base, 9 bases remained unmatched. The germline gives CDR1 SGDLS, CDR2 YYNGEE. Based on the CDR3 plus reference TRBV9 and TRBJ2-2, the full variable domain is DSGVTQTPKHLITATGQRVTLRCSPRSGDLSVYWYQQSLDQGLQFLIQYYNGEERAKGNILERFSAQQFPDLHSELNLSSLELGDSALYFCASSGGGLAGVNTGELFFGEGSRLTVL.

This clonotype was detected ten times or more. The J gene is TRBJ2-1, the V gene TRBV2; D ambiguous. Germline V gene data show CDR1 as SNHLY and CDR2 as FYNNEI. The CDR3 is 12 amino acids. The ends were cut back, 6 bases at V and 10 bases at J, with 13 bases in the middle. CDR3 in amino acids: CASSPAWLEQFF. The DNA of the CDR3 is TGTGCCAGCAGCCCCGCCTGGCTCGAGCAGTTCTTC.

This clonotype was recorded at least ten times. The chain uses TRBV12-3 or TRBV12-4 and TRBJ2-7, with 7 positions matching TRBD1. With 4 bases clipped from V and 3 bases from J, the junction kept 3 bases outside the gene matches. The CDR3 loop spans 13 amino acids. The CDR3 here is CASSSGTVYEQYF. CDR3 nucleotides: TGTGCCAGCAGTTCCGGGACAGTCTACGAGCAGTACTTC.

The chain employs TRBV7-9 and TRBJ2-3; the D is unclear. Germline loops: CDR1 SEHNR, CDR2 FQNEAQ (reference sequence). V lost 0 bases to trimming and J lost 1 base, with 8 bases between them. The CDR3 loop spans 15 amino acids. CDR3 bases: TGTGCCAGCAGCTTAGCTGGAGTGGGCACAGATACGCAGTATTTT. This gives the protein CASSLAGVGTDTQYF.

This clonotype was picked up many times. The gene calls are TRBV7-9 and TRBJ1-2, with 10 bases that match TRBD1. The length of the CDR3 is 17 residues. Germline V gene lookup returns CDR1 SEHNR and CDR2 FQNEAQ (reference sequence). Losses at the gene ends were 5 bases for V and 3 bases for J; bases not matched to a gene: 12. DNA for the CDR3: TGTGCCAGCAGCGAATCACCGGGACAGGGGATCTACTATGGCTACACCTTC. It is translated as CASSESPGQGIYYGYTF. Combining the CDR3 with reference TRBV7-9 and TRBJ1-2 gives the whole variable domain DTGVSQNPRHKITKRGQNVTFRCDPISEHNRLYWYRQTLGQGPEFLTYFQNEAQLEKSRLLSDRFSAERPKGSFSTLEIQRTEQGDSAMYLCASSESPGQGIYYGYTFGSGTRLTVV.

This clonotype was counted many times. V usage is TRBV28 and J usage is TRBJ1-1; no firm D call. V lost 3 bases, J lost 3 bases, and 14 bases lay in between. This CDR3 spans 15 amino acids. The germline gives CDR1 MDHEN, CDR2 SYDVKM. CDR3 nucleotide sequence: TGTGCCAGCAGTTTGACCCTTAACAGATACACTGAAGCTTTCTTT. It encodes CASSLTLNRYTEAFF.

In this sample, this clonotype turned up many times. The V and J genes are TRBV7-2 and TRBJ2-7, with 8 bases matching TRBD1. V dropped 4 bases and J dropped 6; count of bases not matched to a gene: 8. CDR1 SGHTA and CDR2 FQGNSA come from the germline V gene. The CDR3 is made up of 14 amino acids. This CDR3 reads CASSSSAQGGEQYF. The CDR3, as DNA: TGTGCCAGCAGCTCTTCAGCACAGGGGGGCGAGCAGTACTTC. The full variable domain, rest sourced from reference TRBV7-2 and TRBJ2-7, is GAGVSQSPSNKVTEKGKDVELRCDPISGHTALYWYRQSLGQGLEFLIYFQGNSAPDKSGLPSDRFSAERTGGSVSTLTIQRTQQEDSAVYLCASSSSAQGGEQYFGPGTRLTVT.

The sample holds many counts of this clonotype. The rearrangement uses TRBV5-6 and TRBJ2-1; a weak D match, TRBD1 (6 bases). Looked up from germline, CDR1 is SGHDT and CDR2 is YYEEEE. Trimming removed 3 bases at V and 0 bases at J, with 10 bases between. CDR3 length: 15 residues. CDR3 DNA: TGTGCCAGCAGCTACGGGACAATCTCCTACAATGAGCAGTTCTTC. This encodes CASSYGTISYNEQFF.

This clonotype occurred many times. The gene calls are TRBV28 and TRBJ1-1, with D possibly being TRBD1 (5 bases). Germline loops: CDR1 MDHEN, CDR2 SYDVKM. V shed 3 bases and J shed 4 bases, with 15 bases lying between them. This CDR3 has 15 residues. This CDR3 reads CASSLFQGAATEAFF. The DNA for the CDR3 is TGTGCCAGCAGTTTGTTTCAGGGCGCGGCCACTGAAGCTTTCTTT.

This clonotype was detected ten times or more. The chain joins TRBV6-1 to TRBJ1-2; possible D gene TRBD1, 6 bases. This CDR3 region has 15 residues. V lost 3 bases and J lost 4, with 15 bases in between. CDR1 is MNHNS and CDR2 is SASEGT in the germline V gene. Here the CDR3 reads CASSDSGTPIYGYTF. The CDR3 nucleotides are TGTGCCAGCAGTGACTCCGGGACACCGATCTATGGCTACACCTTC.

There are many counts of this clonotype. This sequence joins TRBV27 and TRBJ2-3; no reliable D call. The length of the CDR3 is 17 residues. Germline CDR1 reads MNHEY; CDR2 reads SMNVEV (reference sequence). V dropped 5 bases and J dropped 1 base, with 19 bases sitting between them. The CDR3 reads CASSPPKERRGTDTQYF. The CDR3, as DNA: TGTGCCAGCAGTCCACCCAAAGAACGTAGGGGCACAGATACGCAGTATTTT.

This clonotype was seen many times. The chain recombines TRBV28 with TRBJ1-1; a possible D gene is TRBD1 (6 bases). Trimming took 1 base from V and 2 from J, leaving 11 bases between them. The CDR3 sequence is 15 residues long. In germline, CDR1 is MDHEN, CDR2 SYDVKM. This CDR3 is CASSLFSQGNTEAFF. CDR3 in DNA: TGTGCCAGCAGTTTATTCTCACAGGGCAACACTGAAGCTTTCTTT.